This T cell receptor beta chain was captured by sequencing in a study of blood T cell repertoires in COVID-19 (dated by TCRdb to 2018 to 2021). About the full investigation: Collaborator samples came from the United States, Italy and Spain and covered acute and convalescent phases of COVID-19. The material from the prospective study consisted of cDNA or gDNA derived from T cells, B-cell-depleted T cells, or PBMCs. The dataset comprised deeply sampled blood TCRbeta repertoires from subjects exposed to, actively infected with, or recovered from COVID-19. The repertoires were released in a freely available public database meant as a resource for research on the immune response to SARS-CoV-2. The samples were drawn from the first 160 participants of the ongoing ImmuneRACE study and from 950 to 1,500 subjects provided by 6 global collaborators. Nearly every sample came with metadata listing a de-identified subject ID, COVID-19 status, age in years and sex. HLA class I and class II types, where available, came from metadata supplied by the sample provider rather than from assay-based typing. The full study reports these points: Clinical and demographic metadata were provided uncurated, with the amount varying by source and participant.

TCRbeta CDR3 regions were amplified from genomic DNA by means of the immunoSEQ Assay, a bias-controlled multiplex PCR. The study's own analysis went as follows. The number of nucleated cells in each sample was estimated by amplification of reference gene primers within the assay. To quantify the absolute abundance of each unique TCRbeta CDR3 rearrangement, sequence reads were collapsed and filtered. Productive Simpson clonality was computed per sample as the square root of Simpson's diversity index over productive rearrangements. TCRdb holds this immuneACCESS table with in-frame rearrangements only. Some clones are missing; in checked studies, unresolved V genes explain under half, and the rest has no known cause. V and J calls and clone size are those listed in that table; D and trimming were worked out from the DNA. The sample table holds 95,000 to 150,000 clones, of which 88% were seen once. The ten most abundant clones make up 0.75% to 0.9% of the sample.

Ends trimmed: V by 5 bases, J by 2 bases; bases unmatched to a gene: 4. The CDR3 measures 14 amino acids from cysteine to phenylalanine. Solely the CDR3 DNA is kept, with 42 bases framed from the first base. The germline V gene gives CDR1 as ENHRY and CDR2 as SYGVKD. Collaborating institutions collected whole blood in K2EDTA tubes following their own protocols. For TCRbeta analysis, collaborator samples were shipped as frozen whole blood, as isolated PBMCs, or as DNA extracted from either sample type. This clone has only one observation. Its antigen remains unidentified. No much larger clonotype is one base removed from it; base qualities were not supplied.

The specimen sequenced was peripheral blood. Recombination linked TRBV10-3 to TRBJ2-3, with 7 central nucleotides matching TRBD2. The TCR comes from a woman aged 45 to 65 with active or convalescent COVID-19. The CDR3 loop reads CAISSGRATDTQYF. The DNA sequence reads TGTGCCATCAGTTCAGGGAGGGCCACAGATACGCAGTATTTT.